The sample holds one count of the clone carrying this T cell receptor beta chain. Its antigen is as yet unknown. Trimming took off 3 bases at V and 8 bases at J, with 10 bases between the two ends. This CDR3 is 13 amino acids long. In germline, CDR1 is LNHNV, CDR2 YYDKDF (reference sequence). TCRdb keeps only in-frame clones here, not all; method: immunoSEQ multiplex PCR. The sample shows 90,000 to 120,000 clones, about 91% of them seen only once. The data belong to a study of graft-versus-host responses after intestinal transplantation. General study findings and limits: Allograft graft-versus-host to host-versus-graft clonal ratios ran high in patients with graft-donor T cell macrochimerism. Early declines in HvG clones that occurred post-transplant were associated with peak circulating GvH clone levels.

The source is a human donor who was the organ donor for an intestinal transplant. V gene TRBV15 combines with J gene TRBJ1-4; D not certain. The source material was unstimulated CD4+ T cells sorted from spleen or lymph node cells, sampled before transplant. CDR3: CATSRIPREKLFF. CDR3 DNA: TGTGCCACCAGCAGGATCCCGAGGGAAAAACTGTTTTTT.